This is a list of T cell receptor beta chains from one sample in a study of CD8+CD57+ T cells in acquired aplastic anemia. TCRdb passed the reads through MiXCR, listing each CDR3 protein once. The sample consists of 250,000 to 350,000 distinct CDR3 sequences, 55% to 65% of them appearing once. Input material: sorted CD4+, CD8+, or CD8+CD57+ T cells (not recorded which) from PBMCs. These receptors were collected from a human donor with severe aplastic anemia or a healthy control (not recorded which). The CDR3 runs from the conserved cysteine through the conserved F or W. Each record gives: V gene, J gene, D gene, clone size, CDR3 protein, CDR3 DNA. D genes are given only for firm matches. Expanded clones get a size class; other rows say once, few or many, or leave the size out.

>TRBV15|TRBJ2-3|NA|few
CATSTGQEGLNTQYF
TGTGCCACCAGCACAGGGCAGGAAGGTTTGAATACGCAGTATTTT
>TRBV7-3|TRBJ2-1|NA|NA
CASSSPEGSEQFF
TGTGCCAGCAGCTCCCCAGAGGGCAGCGAGCAGTTCTTC
>TRBV20-1|TRBJ1-2|TRBD1|NA
CSARDLAGQGFYGYTF
TGCAGTGCTAGAGATTTGGCGGGACAGGGGTTCTATGGCTACACCTTC
>TRBV30|TRBJ1-5|NA|many
CAWSDGVEQPQHF
TGTGCCTGGAGTGATGGGGTGGAACAGCCCCAGCATTTT
>TRBV5-1|TRBJ1-2|TRBD1|NA
CASSPGQGWGYTF
TGCGCCAGCAGCCCCGGACAGGGATGGGGCTACACCTTC
>TRBV2|TRBJ1-4|NA|NA
CASSRGEGPEKLFF
TGTGCCAGCAGCAGGGGCGAGGGGCCTGAAAAACTGTTTTTT
>TRBV4-1|TRBJ2-5|NA|many
CASSQDPNQETQYF
TGCGCCAGCAGCCAAGATCCCAATCAAGAGACCCAGTACTTC
>TRBV24-1|TRBJ2-6|NA|NA
CATRASGANVLTF
TGTGCCACCAGGGCTTCTGGGGCCAACGTCCTGACTTTC
>TRBV29-1|TRBJ1-3|TRBD1|NA
CSVRGQGAGNTIYF
TGCAGCGTCAGGGGACAGGGGGCTGGGAACACCATATATTTT
>TRBV4-2|TRBJ1-1|NA|many
CASSQLTVKNTEAFF
TGTGCCAGCAGCCAACTAACAGTGAAGAACACTGAAGCTTTCTTT
>TRBV15|TRBJ1-1|NA|NA
CATSRGGNTEAFF
TGTGCCACCAGCAGAGGGGGGAACACTGAAGCTTTCTTT
>TRBV7-9|TRBJ2-1|NA|NA
CASSSPGPILDTEQFF
TGTGCCAGCAGCTCCCCCGGGCCCATTTTAGACACTGAGCAGTTCTTC
>TRBV24-1|TRBJ1-1|NA|many
CATSDLGQKGAFF
TGTGCCACCAGTGATTTGGGGCAGAAGGGCGCTTTCTTT
>TRBV20-1|TRBJ1-6|NA|NA
CSAKTANSYNSPLHF
TGCAGTGCTAAGACAGCTAATTCCTATAATTCACCCCTCCACTTT